This TCR beta chain was recorded in a study of T-cell reconstitution after alpha-beta-depleted transplantation in children. Study conclusions and caveats: Roughly two months post-transplant, alpha-beta T cells reportedly originated from several hundred graft clones that had expanded. Diversity and T-cell counts at one year after transplant derived mostly from new T cells.

This CDR3 has 13 amino acids. Germline values: CDR1 DFQATT, CDR2 SNEGSKA (reference sequence). The junction had 5 bases not matched to a gene; V was cut back by 4 bases and J by 9 bases. The library targeted TCRbeta and was prepared with unique molecular identifiers. Via MiXCR, TCRdb re-called the PCR reads, giving one row per CDR3 protein. Altogether about 300,000 distinct CDR3 sequences are present, around 9.1% being singletons, with the ten largest covering less than 8%. This clonotype was seen ten or more times. The antigen is not known. The chain carries TRBV20-1 and TRBJ1-4; 10 nucleotides line up with TRBD1. Sequenced here: PBMCs, sampled before TCRalphabeta/CD19-depleted stem cell transplant. This receptor was identified in a boy in the first two years of life with acute myeloid leukemia, due to receive a stem cell transplant. DNA of the CDR3: TGCAGTGCTACGGGACAGGGGAACCAAAAACTGTTTTTT. It encodes CSATGQGNQKLFF.